This T cell receptor (beta chain) was captured in a study of T cell changes during pregnancy in multiple sclerosis. The V end lost 7 bases, the J end lost 5 bases, and 12 bases lay between the germline ends. Germline V CDR1 and CDR2: MNHNY, SVGAGI (reference sequence). The CDR3 loop spans 12 amino acids. Repertoires were generated with immunoSEQ multiplex PCR, while TCRdb's copy carries only in-frame clones and drops some. This repertoire shows fewer than 150,000 clones, approximately 96% found once; its top ten account for 0.44%. The material was peripheral blood, obtained after pregnancy. This sequence originates from a female donor with multiple sclerosis, enrolled in a pregnancy study. This chain uses TRBV6-6 with TRBJ2-7; D ambiguous. The CDR3 DNA follows: TGTGCCAGCACCCTAGATTTCCACGAGCAGTACTTC. This sequence encodes CASTLDFHEQYF.